This TCR beta chain was identified in a study of PD-1 blockade in classical Hodgkin lymphoma. Assay used: immunoSEQ multiplex PCR; TCRdb lists only in-frame clones, some missing. The sample has around 9,900 clones; around nine tenths are singletons. General observations from the study: Baseline diversity in complete responders resembled that of newly diagnosed patients. Whereas CD4+ TCR diversity had risen significantly by C4D1, CD8+ TCR diversity had not.

Concerning this clone: Antigen unknown.

In germline, CDR1 is MGHRA, CDR2 YSYEKL. The CDR3 totals 13 residues. J lost 3 bases, V lost 9 bases, and 8 bases had no gene match. All patients relapsed after autologous stem cell transplantation, and brentuximab vedotin exposure varied. The J gene is TRBJ2-7, the V gene TRBV4-1, with 7 bases matching TRBD2. The clonotype originates from a human donor with classical Hodgkin lymphoma. The specimen comprised peripheral blood mononuclear cells (PBMCs), sampled at baseline. CDR3 DNA: TGCGCCAGGGGAGGGGCCCTTAACTACGAGCAGTACTTC. It encodes CARGGALNYEQYF.